Listed below are T cell receptor beta chains from one sample, sequenced in a study of blood T cell repertoires in COVID-19. Produced via immunoSEQ multiplex PCR; TCRdb's table is partial and in-frame only. This repertoire shows about 99,000 clones, roughly 90% found once; its top ten account for approximately 3.5%. The sample consisted of peripheral blood. These receptors all stem from a woman aged 55-70 years with acute or convalescent COVID-19. CDR3s include the opening cysteine and the closing phenylalanine or tryptophan. A D gene is named only where the DNA matches it firmly. Size values are once, few and many counts, or a class for expanded clones, and some rows have none.

D gene,V gene,clone size,J gene,CDR3 DNA,CDR3 protein
TRBD1,TRBV3-1/TRBV3-2,-,TRBJ2-1,TGTGCCAGCAGCCTCAGGGGGTGGAATGAGCAGTTCTTC,CASSLRGWNEQFF
-,TRBV11-2,-,TRBJ2-1,TGTGCCAGCAGCCCGGACAACAATGAGCAGTTCTTC,CASSPDNNEQFF
TRBD2,TRBV10-3,-,TRBJ2-3,TGTGCCATCAGGGGAGCGGGGAGCACAGATACGCAGTATTTT,CAIRGAGSTDTQYF
TRBD1,TRBV27,-,TRBJ1-6,TGTGCCAGCAGCCTGGGGACAGGGCCTCCCCACTTT,CASSLGTGPPHF
TRBD1,TRBV28,-,TRBJ1-4,TGTGCCAGCAGTTTATCACAGGGGAATGAAAAACTGTTTTTT,CASSLSQGNEKLFF
TRBD2,TRBV5-4,-,TRBJ2-1,TGTGCCAGCAGCTTAGGCGTGACTAGCGGGATCGGTGAGCAGTTCTTC,CASSLGVTSGIGEQFF
TRBD2,TRBV3-1/TRBV3-2,-,TRBJ2-1,TGTGCCAGCACCCAGAGACTAGCGGGACCCTCCGGGTACAATGAGCAGTTCTTC,CASTQRLAGPSGYNEQFF
-,TRBV29-1,-,TRBJ1-5,TGCAGCGTTGGGGACTCCAATCAGCCCCAGCATTTT,CSVGDSNQPQHF
-,TRBV18,-,TRBJ1-2,TGTGCCAGCTCACCAGCACCGAGACTTACTAACTATGGCTACACCTTC,CASSPAPRLTNYGYTF
TRBD2,TRBV7-9,-,TRBJ2-5,TGTGCCAGCAGCAAACTAGCGGGAGAGACCCAGTACTTC,CASSKLAGETQYF
-,TRBV7-9,-,TRBJ1-2,TGTGCCGGCGGTTCCCGTGATTCTGGCTACACCTTC,CAGGSRDSGYTF
TRBD2,TRBV19,once,TRBJ2-2,TGTGCCAGTACCAACCTGGGACTAGCGGACGGGGAGCTGTTTTTT,CASTNLGLADGELFF
TRBD1,TRBV5-1,-,TRBJ1-1,TGCGCCAGCAGCTTACAGGGGAGCACTGAAGCTTTCTTT,CASSLQGSTEAFF
-,TRBV30,-,TRBJ1-2,TGTGCCTGGAGCGCCACGGGTAATGGCTACACCTTC,CAWSATGNGYTF
TRBD1,TRBV6-6,-,TRBJ1-1,TGTGCCAGCAGTTACTCGGACAGGACTGAAGCTTTCTTT,CASSYSDRTEAFF
-,TRBV2,once,TRBJ1-4,TGTGCCAGCAGCGCAGGGCTTGAAAAACTGTTTTTT,CASSAGLEKLFF
TRBD1,TRBV9,-,TRBJ1-2,TGTGCCAGCAGCGTGGGACAGGGGGCCAACTATGGCTACACCTTC,CASSVGQGANYGYTF
-,TRBV15,-,TRBJ1-1,TGTGCCACCAGCACGGAGCCTGTTGGGAGGGACACTGAAGCTTTCTTT,CATSTEPVGRDTEAFF
-,TRBV29-1,-,TRBJ1-2,TGCAGCGTCGTGGGGCGTTTCTATGGCTACACCTTC,CSVVGRFYGYTF
TRBD1,TRBV18,-,TRBJ1-4,TGTGCCAGCTCTCCTCGTATTAGACAGGGTGCGGAAAAACTGTTTTTT,CASSPRIRQGAEKLFF
TRBD1,TRBV18,-,TRBJ2-7,TGTGCCAGCTCACCCCGGGACAGATCCTACGAGCAGTACTTC,CASSPRDRSYEQYF
-,TRBV5-4,-,TRBJ2-1,TGTGCCAGCAGCTTGGTAGGGGACAATGAGCAGTTCTTC,CASSLVGDNEQFF
-,TRBV12-5,once,TRBJ1-5,TGTGCTAGTGGTTTGGTACAAGGGGCTAGCAATCAGCCCCAGCATTTT,CASGLVQGASNQPQHF